Each of the 21 T cell receptor beta chains below was sequenced from the same sample in a study of T cells in Graves' hyperthyroidism and ophthalmopathy. Amplified TCR beta CDR3 regions derived from RNA transcripts. Using the HTBI primer set, a first-round RT-PCR was run on the TCR CDR3. TCRdb independently ran MiXCR on the multiplex PCR reads; one entry per CDR3 protein. The table shows fewer than 700,000 distinct CDR3 sequences, with approximately 17% occurring only once. Sequenced: blood. The receptors were gathered from a woman between 18 and 29 years old with Graves' ophthalmopathy.

A few counts support this clonotype. V gene TRBV6-1 combines with J gene TRBJ2-7; no firm D call. The germline gives CDR1 MNHNS, CDR2 SASEGT. The V gene lost 9 bases and the J gene lost 7 bases, with 13 bases spanning the gap. CDR3 length equals 11 residues. The chain's CDR3 is CASQTTQEQYF. In DNA, the CDR3 is TGTGCCAGTCAAACGACACAGGAGCAGTACTTC.

The rearrangement joins TRBV29-1 to TRBJ2-7, with TRBD1 identical over 9 bases. J gave up 4 bases and V 8 bases, and 9 bases lay outside the gene matches. The germline CDR1 and CDR2 sequences are SQVTM and ANQGSEA. CDR3 length equals 13 residues. The CDR3, as DNA: TGCAGCATTAGGACAGGGGCATCATACGAGCAGTACTTC. It codes for CSIRTGASYEQYF.

This clonotype was detected ten times or more. The CDR3 nucleotides read TGTGCCAGCAGCCAAGGATATCAGGGGTCAGGGGATGGCTACACCTTC. Its protein product is CASSQGYQGSGDGYTF. This sequence joins TRBV3-1 and TRBJ1-2; weak D call: TRBD1 (6 bases). The V gene's germline CDR1 is LGHDT and CDR2 YNNKEL (reference sequence). V was trimmed by 1 base and J by 6 bases, leaving 18 bases between them. The CDR3 loop spans 16 amino acids.

V is TRBV6-1 and J is TRBJ2-5; a weak D match, TRBD2 (5 bases). Germline lookup yields CDR1 MNHNS and CDR2 SASEGT. Deletions cut 5 bases from V and 0 bases from J, with 16 bases between. The CDR3 totals 16 residues. Here the CDR3 DNA reads TGTGCCAGCAGTCCCTCGGCGGGCAGTAACCAAGAGACCCAGTACTTC. This translates into CASSPSAGSNQETQYF.

This clonotype occurred many times. CDR3 amino acids: CASIRFAGRGNTEAFF. DNA of the CDR3: TGTGCCAGCATTAGGTTCGCGGGCAGGGGGAACACTGAAGCTTTCTTT. The chain is built from TRBV28 and TRBJ1-1; tentative D call: TRBD1 (6 bases). The germline V gene has CDR1 MDHEN and CDR2 SYDVKM. Trimming took 7 bases from V and 1 from J, leaving 19 bases between them. The CDR3 sequence is 16 residues long.

At least ten counts were recorded for this clonotype. The rearrangement links TRBV28 to TRBJ2-7; 13 bases fit TRBD2. CDR3 length: 16 residues. The ends lost 3 bases at V and 4 bases at J; junction bases unmatched: 6. Germline V CDR1 and CDR2: MDHEN, SYDVKM. The CDR3 region is CASSFPTSGREYEQYF. DNA of the CDR3: TGTGCCAGCAGTTTTCCTACTAGCGGGAGGGAATACGAGCAGTACTTC. Looking up the rest from reference TRBV28 and TRBJ2-7 gives the full variable domain: DVKVTQSSRYLVKRTGEKVFLECVQDMDHENMFWYRQDPGLGLRLIYFSYDVKMKEKGDIPEGYSVSREKKERFSLILESASTNQTSMYLCASSFPTSGREYEQYFGPGTRLTVT.

The chain couples TRBV30 to TRBJ2-6, with a tentative D call TRBD1 (6 bases). V was trimmed by 3 bases and J by 0 bases, leaving 15 bases between them. CDR1 is GTSNPN and CDR2 is SVGIG in the germline V gene (reference sequence). This CDR3 contains 17 residues. CDR3 loop: CAWRSGDIHSGANVLTF. CDR3 nucleotide sequence: TGTGCCTGGAGGTCCGGGGACATCCACTCTGGGGCCAACGTCCTGACTTTC.

This clonotype was seen only a few times. This sequence joins TRBV28 and TRBJ1-1; 7 bases line up with TRBD1. Looked up from germline, CDR1 is MDHEN and CDR2 is SYDVKM. CDR3 length equals 15 residues. With V trimmed by 5 bases and J by 1 base, 7 bases remained unmatched. CDR3 sequence: CASSPLDRRNTEAFF. The CDR3 DNA is TGTGCCAGCAGTCCATTGGACAGGAGGAACACTGAAGCTTTCTTT.

Worth noting for this clonotype: The germline gene is not matched at one end of the junction; a read error may be the cause. CDR3 region: CASSPTGAKDEAFF. CDR3 nucleotide sequence: TGTGCCAGCAGCCCGACAGGGGCCAAGGATGAAGCTTTCTTT. The chain uses TRBV5-1 and TRBJ1-1; 8 nucleotides agree with TRBD1. The germline V gene has CDR1 SGHRS and CDR2 YFSETQ. The length of the CDR3 is 14 residues.

This clonotype was seen repeatedly, ten times or more. CDR3 DNA sequence: TGTGCCAGCAGTTACTCGACTCCGGGACAGGACGAGCAGTACTTC. Translating gives CASSYSTPGQDEQYF. The rearrangement uses TRBV6-2 or TRBV6-3 and TRBJ2-7, with 8 nucleotides matching TRBD1. Trimming removed 0 bases from V and 5 bases from J; junction bases left unmatched: 6. Germline loops: CDR1 MNHEY, CDR2 SVGEGT. The CDR3 is made up of 15 amino acids.

The sample holds many counts of this clonotype. The chain is built from TRBV6-1 and TRBJ1-5, with D possibly TRBD1 on 5 matching bases. The CDR3 length is 13 residues. Trimming cost V 4 bases and J 7 bases, with 11 bases left between them. In germline, CDR1 is MNHNS, CDR2 SASEGT. The CDR3 protein is CASSGRQWQPQHF. DNA for the CDR3: TGTGCCAGCAGTGGGAGACAGTGGCAGCCCCAGCATTTT.

This clonotype was seen a single time. This may be a read error: a much more frequent sequence differs by one nucleotide. J is TRBJ2-2 and V is TRBV2; 7 positions match TRBD1. Germline trimming cut 3 bases from V and 9 bases from J; bases unmatched to any gene: 10. Germline CDR1 SNHLY, CDR2 FYNNEI. The CDR3 is made up of 15 amino acids. CDR3 bases: TGTGCCAGCAGTGATGGGACAGTGGCGACCCGGGAGCTGTTTTTT. Amino acids: CASSDGTVATRELFF.

In this sample, this clonotype turned up many times. The chain carries TRBV12-5 and TRBJ1-5; no firm D call. CDR1 and CDR2 (germline): LGHNT, FRNRAP. Deletions cut 7 bases from V and 5 bases from J, with 15 bases between. This CDR3 contains 14 residues. CDR3 sequence: CASASGMGDQPQHF. The CDR3 DNA is TGTGCTAGTGCATCGGGGATGGGAGATCAGCCCCAGCATTTT.

The rearrangement uses TRBV27 and TRBJ2-7; 7 bases line up with TRBD1. CDR3 length: 12 residues. With 8 bases clipped from V and 3 bases from J, the junction kept 4 bases outside the gene matches. Germline V gene lookup returns CDR1 MNHEY and CDR2 SMNVEV (reference sequence). The CDR3 DNA sequence: TGTGCCAGCGGACAGGACATCTACGAGCAGTACTTC. This codes for CASGQDIYEQYF.

The rearrangement uses TRBV27 and TRBJ2-7; possibly TRBD1 for D (5 bases). The germline V and J ends were trimmed by 0 bases and 0 bases, with 9 bases remaining between them. The germline CDR1 and CDR2 sequences are MNHEY and SMNVEV (reference sequence). The CDR3 totals 15 residues. Here the CDR3 reads CASSLSGASSYEQYF. The CDR3 region has the DNA TGTGCCAGCAGTTTATCAGGGGCGAGCTCCTACGAGCAGTACTTC.

This clonotype was seen many times. J is TRBJ1-1 and V is TRBV28; 9 bases align to TRBD1. The CDR3 has 13 amino acids. Germline V gene data show CDR1 as MDHEN and CDR2 as SYDVKM. V trimming: 6 bases; J trimming: 11 bases; junction bases outside the gene matches: 10. The CDR3: CASSQGQGISAFF. In nucleotides, the CDR3 is TGTGCCAGCAGCCAGGGACAGGGAATTTCGGCTTTCTTT.

This clonotype was observed a few times. This chain links TRBV7-3 with TRBJ2-3, with no clear D. Looked up from germline, CDR1 is SGHTA and CDR2 is FQGTGA. The CDR3 runs to 13 residues. Deletions cut 5 bases from V and 2 bases from J, with 8 bases between. CDR3 bases: TGTGCCAGCAGCCCACAGAACACAGATACGCAGTATTTT. It yields the protein CASSPQNTDTQYF.

This clonotype has at least ten counts. Written as DNA, the CDR3 is TGTGCCAGCAGTGAACCTGAAATTCTTCTCTCTGGCTACACCTTC. It is translated as CASSEPEILLSGYTF. V is TRBV2 and J is TRBJ1-2; D remains ambiguous. The V end was cut by 2 bases, the J end by 7 bases, with 17 bases between. The CDR3 is 15 residues long. The germline V gene has CDR1 SNHLY and CDR2 FYNNEI. Full variable domain (missing parts from reference TRBV2 and TRBJ1-2): EPEVTQTPSHQVTQMGQEVILRCVPISNHLYFYWYRQILGQKVEFLVSFYNNEISEKSEIFDDQFSVERPDGSNFTLKIRSTKLEDSAMYFCASSEPEILLSGYTFGSGTRLTVV.

This clonotype was recorded a few times. V gene TRBV29-1 combines with J gene TRBJ1-2, with D unresolved. The CDR3 is made up of 8 amino acids. The germline CDR1 and CDR2 sequences are SQVTM and ANQGSEA. CDR3 protein: CRGYGYTF. For the CDR3, the DNA is TGCAGGGGCTATGGCTACACCTTC.

The chain couples TRBV6-4 to TRBJ2-2, with D perhaps given as TRBD1 or TRBD2 (5 bases each). The V end was cut by 5 bases, the J end by 5 bases, with 15 bases between. This CDR3 region has 15 residues. CDR1 MRHNA and CDR2 SNTAGT come from the germline V gene. The DNA for the CDR3 is TGTGCCAGCAGTCGGGACCCCTCCGTGACCGGGGAGCTGTTTTTT. Translated: CASSRDPSVTGELFF.

This clonotype was picked up a small number of times. The genes are TRBV6-4 and TRBJ2-3; 11 bases fit TRBD2. Germline lookup yields CDR1 MRHNA and CDR2 SNTAGT. V dropped 8 bases and J dropped 2; count of bases not matched to a gene: 3. The CDR3 runs to 14 residues. In DNA form, the CDR3 reads TGTGCCAGCGCGACTAGCGGGGACACAGATACGCAGTATTTT. Translation gives CASATSGDTDTQYF.